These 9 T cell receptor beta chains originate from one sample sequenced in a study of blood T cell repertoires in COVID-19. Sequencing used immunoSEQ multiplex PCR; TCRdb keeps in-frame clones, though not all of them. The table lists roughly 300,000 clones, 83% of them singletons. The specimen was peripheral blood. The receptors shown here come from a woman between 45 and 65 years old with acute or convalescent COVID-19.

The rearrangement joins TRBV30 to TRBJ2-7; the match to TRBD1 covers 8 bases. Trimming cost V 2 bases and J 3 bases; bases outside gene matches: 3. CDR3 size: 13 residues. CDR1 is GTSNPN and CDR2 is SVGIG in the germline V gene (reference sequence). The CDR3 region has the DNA TGTGCCTGGAGTAGAGACAGGGGCTACGAGCAGTACTTC. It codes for CAWSRDRGYEQYF.

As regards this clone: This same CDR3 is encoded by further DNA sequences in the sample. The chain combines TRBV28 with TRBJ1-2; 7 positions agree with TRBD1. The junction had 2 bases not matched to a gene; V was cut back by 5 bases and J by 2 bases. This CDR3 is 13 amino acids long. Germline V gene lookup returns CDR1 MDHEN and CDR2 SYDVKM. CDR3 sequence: CASSPTGNYGYTF. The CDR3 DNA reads TGTGCCAGCAGTCCGACAGGGAACTATGGCTACACCTTC.

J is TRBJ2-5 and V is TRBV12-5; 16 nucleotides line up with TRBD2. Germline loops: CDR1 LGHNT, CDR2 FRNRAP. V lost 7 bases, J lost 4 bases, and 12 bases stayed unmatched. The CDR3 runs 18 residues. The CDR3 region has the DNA TGTGCTAGTGCCACGGGACTAGCGGGAGGGCCTGGGGGAGAGACCCAGTACTTC. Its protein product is CASATGLAGGPGGETQYF. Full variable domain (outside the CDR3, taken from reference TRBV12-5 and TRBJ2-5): DARVTQTPRHKVTEMGQEVTMRCQPILGHNTVFWYRQTMMQGLELLAYFRNRAPLDDSGMPKDRFSAEMPDATLATLKIQPSEPRDSAVYFCASATGLAGGPGGETQYFGPGTRLLVL.

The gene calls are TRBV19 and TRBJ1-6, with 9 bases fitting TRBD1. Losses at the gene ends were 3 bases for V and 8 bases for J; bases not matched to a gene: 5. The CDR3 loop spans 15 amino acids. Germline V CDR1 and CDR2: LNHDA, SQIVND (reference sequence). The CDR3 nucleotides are TGTGCCAGTAGTATGACAGGGGGTAGTGATTCACCCCTCCACTTT. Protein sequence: CASSMTGGSDSPLHF.

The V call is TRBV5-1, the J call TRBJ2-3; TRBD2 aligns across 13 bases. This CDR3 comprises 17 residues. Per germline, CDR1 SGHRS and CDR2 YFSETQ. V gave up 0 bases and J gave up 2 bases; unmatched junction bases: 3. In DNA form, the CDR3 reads TGCGCCAGCAGCTTGGGACTAGCGGGGGGTATCACAGATACGCAGTATTTT. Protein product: CASSLGLAGGITDTQYF.

CDR3 loop: CASSVQGTLNEKLFF. The CDR3 DNA reads as TGTGCCAGCAGTGTACAGGGTACCTTGAATGAAAAACTGTTTTTT. The V call is TRBV2, the J call TRBJ1-4; D is perhaps TRBD1 (6 bases). Trimming cost V 4 bases and J 5 bases, with 14 bases left between them. This CDR3 has 15 amino acids. Germline CDR1 and CDR2: SNHLY and FYNNEI.

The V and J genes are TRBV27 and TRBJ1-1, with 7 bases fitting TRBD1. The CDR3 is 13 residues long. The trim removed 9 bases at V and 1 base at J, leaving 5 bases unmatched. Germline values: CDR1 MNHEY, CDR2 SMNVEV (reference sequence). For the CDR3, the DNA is TGTGCCAGTTTCAGGGGGGCGAACACTGAAGCTTTCTTT. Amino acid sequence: CASFRGANTEAFF.

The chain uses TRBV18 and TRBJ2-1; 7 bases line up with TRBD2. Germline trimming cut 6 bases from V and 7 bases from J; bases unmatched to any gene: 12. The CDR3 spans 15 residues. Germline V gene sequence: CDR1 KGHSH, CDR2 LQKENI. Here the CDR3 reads CASSLYGGSGNEQFF. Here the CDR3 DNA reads TGTGCCAGCTCCCTCTATGGCGGGAGTGGAAATGAGCAGTTCTTC.

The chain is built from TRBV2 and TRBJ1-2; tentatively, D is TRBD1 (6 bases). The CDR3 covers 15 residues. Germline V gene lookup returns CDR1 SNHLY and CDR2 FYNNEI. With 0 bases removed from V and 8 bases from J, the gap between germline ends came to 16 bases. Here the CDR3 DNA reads TGTGCCAGCAGTGAAGCCAGACAGGACCCGGGGGGCTACACCTTC. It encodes CASSEARQDPGGYTF. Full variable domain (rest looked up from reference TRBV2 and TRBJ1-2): EPEVTQTPSHQVTQMGQEVILRCVPISNHLYFYWYRQILGQKVEFLVSFYNNEISEKSEIFDDQFSVERPDGSNFTLKIRSTKLEDSAMYFCASSEARQDPGGYTFGSGTRLTVV.